The 32 T cell receptor beta chains below were found in one sample sequenced in a study of blood T cells in healthy people across ages. A second PCR, run for roughly 7 to 11 cycles, used a sample-barcoded 5' primer plus a J-beta primer mix. In TCRdb, the 5' RACE reads were re-called with MiXCR into one record per CDR3 protein. The table records about 1 million distinct CDR3 sequences, 25% of them present only once. Separately, the same data were catalogued under a study of T cells of mothers and their children.

Sequencing was performed on blood. These receptors originate from a girl aged 2 to 10 in good health.

The J gene is TRBJ2-1, the V gene TRBV27; D may be TRBD2 (5 bases). TRBJ2-7 explains the end of the DNA better; the J call may be wrong. CDR1 is MNHEY, CDR2 SMNVEV, per germline (reference sequence). The CDR3 covers 14 residues. CDR3: CASSFRGNSLEQYF. The CDR3 DNA follows: TGTGCCAGCAGTTTTCGGGGTAATAGCCTCGAGCAGTACTTC.

This rearrangement joins TRBV6-2 or TRBV6-3 to TRBJ2-5; tentatively, D is TRBD2 (6 bases). The V and J ends lost 2 bases and 3 bases respectively, with 25 bases between them. Germline V gives CDR1 MNHEY, CDR2 SVGEGT. This CDR3 is built from 19 residues. The CDR3 loop reads CASSYGNWRGLTVKETQYF. As DNA, the CDR3 is TGTGCCAGCAGTTACGGTAACTGGAGGGGACTTACTGTTAAAGAGACCCAGTACTTC.

CDR3 in amino acids: CASSLVKNTEAFF. In DNA, the CDR3 is TGTGCCAGCAGTTTAGTCAAGAACACTGAAGCTTTCTTT. The chain uses TRBV27 and TRBJ1-1; D is uncertain. CDR3 length: 13 amino acids. Germline CDR1 and CDR2: MNHEY and SMNVEV (reference sequence). V was shortened by 2 bases and J by 1 base, with 5 bases between the two germline ends.

V gene TRBV7-2 combines with J gene TRBJ2-5; 7 nucleotides agree with TRBD2. J was trimmed by 0 bases and V by 2 bases; bases with no gene match: 6. CDR1 and CDR2 (germline): SGHTA, FQGNSA. The CDR3 runs to 16 residues. The CDR3 sequence is CASSLTYSGNQETQYF. The CDR3 DNA reads as TGTGCCAGCAGCTTAACCTACAGCGGGAACCAAGAGACCCAGTACTTC. The full variable domain, with the rest looked up from reference TRBV7-2 and TRBJ2-5, is GAGVSQSPSNKVTEKGKDVELRCDPISGHTALYWYRQSLGQGLEFLIYFQGNSAPDKSGLPSDRFSAERTGGSVSTLTIQRTQQEDSAVYLCASSLTYSGNQETQYFGPGTRLLVL.

The chain recombines TRBV4-1 with TRBJ1-2; D is unclear. The ends were cut back, 1 base at V and 7 bases at J, with 19 bases in the middle. This CDR3 has 16 residues. The germline V gene has CDR1 MGHRA and CDR2 YSYEKL. In nucleotides, the CDR3 is TGCGCCAGCAGCCAAGGCGGCCCTGGCACTTGGCGTGGCTACACCTTC. It codes for CASSQGGPGTWRGYTF.

This chain uses TRBV5-6 with TRBJ2-1; perhaps TRBD2 as D (5 bases). Trimming took 4 bases from V and 7 from J, leaving 15 bases between them. CDR3 length: 14 residues. CDR1 SGHDT and CDR2 YYEEEE come from the germline V gene. The CDR3 coding sequence is TGTGCCAGCAGCCCGCAACTAGGAGTAAATGAGCAGTTCTTC. Translating gives CASSPQLGVNEQFF.

The V and J genes are TRBV12-3 or TRBV12-4 and TRBJ1-2; D remains ambiguous. V lost 7 bases and J 0 bases, leaving 18 bases between the germline ends. The CDR3 is 16 amino acids. The CDR3 nucleotides are TGTGCCAGCACCACCGGTCTATCCTCTTCTAACTATGGCTACACCTTC. Its translation: CASTTGLSSSNYGYTF.

This chain joins TRBV2 and TRBJ2-5, with 7 bases identical to TRBD1. Germline-derived CDR1 and CDR2 are SNHLY and FYNNEI. Losses at the gene ends were 8 bases for V and 1 base for J; bases not matched to a gene: 13. This CDR3 spans 16 amino acids. As DNA, the CDR3 is TGTGCCAGCTCCTATCTGAGGGACAGACCCCAAGAGACCCAGTACTTC. Its protein product is CASSYLRDRPQETQYF.

In this sample, this clonotype turned up a few times. This chain connects TRBV29-1 to TRBJ2-3, with D unclear. Germline loops: CDR1 SQVTM, CDR2 ANQGSEA. CDR3 length: 14 residues. Deletions cut 0 bases from V and 4 bases from J, with 11 bases between. Here the CDR3 reads CSVEDPTSPDTQYF. The DNA for the CDR3 is TGCAGCGTTGAAGATCCGACCAGCCCAGATACGCAGTATTTT.

The chain couples TRBV28 to TRBJ2-7, with D maybe TRBD1 (5 bases). Germline V gives CDR1 MDHEN, CDR2 SYDVKM. V was trimmed by 2 bases and J by 1 base, leaving 9 bases between them. The CDR3 consists of 14 residues. CDR3 nucleotides: TGTGCCAGCAGTTTAGGGGCAGCTTCCTACGAGCAGTACTTC. Translation: CASSLGAASYEQYF.

The V and J genes are TRBV20-1 and TRBJ1-5, with D possibly matching TRBD1 (5 bases). V lost 0 bases, J lost 0 bases, and 21 bases lay in between. The CDR3 runs to 19 residues. CDR1 DFQATT and CDR2 SNEGSKA come from the germline V gene (reference sequence). The CDR3 here is CSARDPGETSVGSNQPQHF. The DNA for the CDR3 is TGCAGTGCTAGAGATCCGGGGGAAACTTCTGTTGGTAGCAATCAGCCCCAGCATTTT.

The genes are TRBV12-5 and TRBJ2-5; D not resolved. TRBJ2-7 explains the end of the DNA better; the J call may be wrong. This CDR3 has 9 amino acids. Germline V lookup: CDR1 LGHNT, CDR2 FRNRAP. CDR3 nucleotides: TGTGCTGGTCACTACGAGCAGTACTTC. It yields the protein CAGHYEQYF.

The V gene is TRBV5-1, the J gene TRBJ2-1, with D perhaps assigned TRBD1 or TRBD2 (5 bases each). The germline V and J ends were trimmed by 4 bases and 3 bases, with 14 bases remaining between them. There are 15 residues in the CDR3. Looked up from germline, CDR1 is SGHRS and CDR2 is YFSETQ. CDR3 residues: CASSQGRIHYNEQFF. CDR3 DNA sequence: TGCGCCAGCAGCCAGGGACGGATCCACTACAATGAGCAGTTCTTC.

This clonotype was observed a few times. The chain links TRBV6-1 to TRBJ1-5, with D unclear. The CDR3 loop spans 16 amino acids. The germline V gene encodes CDR1 MNHNS and CDR2 SASEGT. The V gene lost 2 bases and the J gene lost 2 bases, with 13 bases spanning the gap. The CDR3 sequence: CASSEYRVIGNQPQHF. CDR3 nucleotides: TGTGCCAGCAGTGAATATAGGGTAATAGGCAATCAGCCCCAGCATTTT.

The chain recombines TRBV29-1 with TRBJ2-5; TRBD1 matches 7 bases. The end of the DNA aligns better with TRBJ2-7, so the J call may be wrong. There are 12 residues in the CDR3. Germline lookup yields CDR1 SQVTM and CDR2 ANQGSEA. The CDR3 DNA follows: TGCAGCGCCCGAGAGGGGGCTGGCGAGCAGTACGTC. Protein: CSAREGAGEQYV.

The V gene is TRBV9, the J gene TRBJ2-1; TRBD1 agrees at 10 bases. CDR3 length equals 15 residues. J lost 2 bases, V lost 2 bases, and 1 base had no gene match. CDR1 SGDLS and CDR2 YYNGEE come from the germline V gene. CDR3 protein: CASSVGQGPYNEQFF. CDR3 nucleotide sequence: TGTGCCAGCAGCGTGGGACAGGGGCCCTACAATGAGCAGTTCTTC.

This chain joins TRBV21-1 and TRBJ1-4; the table's D gene call, TRBD1, was not cross checked with the DNA. TRBV21-1 is annotated as a pseudogene. This CDR3 is 13 amino acids long. The CDR3: CASSNPSGTKLFF. The CDR3 region has the DNA TGTGCCAGCAGCAACCCTTCGGGGACAAAACTGTTTTTT.

The genes are TRBV7-9 and TRBJ2-7; D possibly matches TRBD1 or TRBD2 (5 bases each). The CDR3 consists of 15 residues. The V end lost 4 bases, the J end lost 2 bases, and 15 bases lay between the germline ends. Germline-derived CDR1 and CDR2 are SEHNR and FQNEAQ (reference sequence). CDR3 nucleotides: TGTGCCAGCAGCTCCCGAAACCGGGGCCCCTACGAGCAGTACTTC. This codes for CASSSRNRGPYEQYF. Based on the CDR3 plus reference TRBV7-9 and TRBJ2-7, the full variable domain is DTGVSQNPRHKITKRGQNVTFRCDPISEHNRLYWYRQTLGQGPEFLTYFQNEAQLEKSRLLSDRFSAERPKGSFSTLEIQRTEQGDSAMYLCASSSRNRGPYEQYFGPGTRLTVT.

This clonotype showed up just a few times. This rearrangement joins TRBV28 to TRBJ1-1; D is undetermined. V was trimmed by 6 bases and J by 0 bases, leaving 17 bases between them. The CDR3 sequence is 16 residues long. CDR1 and CDR2 from the germline V gene are MDHEN and SYDVKM. CDR3 in amino acids: CASSGSSHKLNTEAFF. CDR3 nucleotide sequence: TGTGCCAGCAGCGGGTCCTCACATAAACTGAACACTGAAGCTTTCTTT.

The chain joins TRBV28 to TRBJ2-5; 10 bases align to TRBD1. The CDR3 totals 14 residues. Losses at the gene ends were 7 bases for V and 4 bases for J; bases not matched to a gene: 6. Germline assignment: CDR1 MDHEN and CDR2 SYDVKM. CDR3 DNA sequence: TGTGCCAGCAAAGACAGGGGGCTTGGAGAGACCCAGTACTTC. Protein: CASKDRGLGETQYF.

A note on this clonotype: One end of the junction fails to match germline, which may point to a read error. The chain carries TRBV18 and TRBJ2-1; the D is unclear. TRBJ2-5 explains the end of the DNA better; the J call may be wrong. CDR3 size: 13 residues. Looked up from germline, CDR1 is KGHSH and CDR2 is LQKENI. As DNA, the CDR3 is TGTGCCTGCTCACCCCTGCTGGGAGAGACCCAGTACTTC. It yields the protein CACSPLLGETQYF.

This clonotype appeared a few times. CDR3 in amino acids: CSASLAGGREQYF. CDR3 DNA: TGCAGTGCTAGTCTAGCGGGAGGTCGAGAGCAGTACTTC. This chain connects TRBV20-1 to TRBJ2-7; 11 nucleotides agree with TRBD2. The CDR3 is 13 amino acids. The germline CDR1 and CDR2 sequences are DFQATT and SNEGSKA (reference sequence). V was clipped by 3 bases and J by 7 bases; unmatched bases: 5.

V and J are TRBV5-5 and TRBJ2-1; D may be TRBD1 (5 bases). The CDR3 loop spans 15 amino acids. The V end was cut by 0 bases, the J end by 6 bases, with 13 bases between. Germline lookup yields CDR1 SGHKS and CDR2 YYEKEE (reference sequence). The CDR3 DNA sequence: TGTGCCAGCAGCTTGGAGGAAGGGGCGCGCAATGAGCAGTTCTTC. Protein product: CASSLEEGARNEQFF.

This chain connects TRBV11-2 to TRBJ1-2, with 7 bases fitting TRBD1. The CDR3 contains 14 residues. The germline CDR1 and CDR2 sequences are SGHAT and FQNNGV. With 1 base clipped from V and 4 bases from J, the junction kept 3 bases outside the gene matches. CDR3 residues: CASSLVQGGYGYTF. The CDR3 region has the DNA TGTGCCAGCAGCTTAGTGCAGGGGGGCTATGGCTACACCTTC.

This clonotype was counted only a few times. The V and J genes are TRBV5-1 and TRBJ1-1; 7 bases match TRBD1. The CDR3 is 14 amino acids. Germline-derived CDR1 and CDR2 are SGHRS and YFSETQ. Trimming at V came to 9 bases and at J to 1 base, leaving 9 bases not matched to a gene. The DNA for the CDR3 is TGCGCCACGACCTGGGGGACAGCGAACACTGAAGCTTTCTTT. Translation: CATTWGTANTEAFF.

A few counts support this clonotype. The chain's CDR3 is CASSPGRKLFF. CDR3 in DNA: TGTGCCAGCAGTCCCGGGAGAAAACTGTTTTTT. The rearrangement uses TRBV2 and TRBJ1-4, with no clear D. The germline V gene encodes CDR1 SNHLY and CDR2 FYNNEI. CDR3 length: 11 residues. Trimming cost V 5 bases and J 10 bases, with 8 bases left between them.

The genes are TRBV7-6 and TRBJ2-5; a weak D match, TRBD1 (5 bases). Judging by the DNA end, TRBJ2-7 fits better; the J call may be wrong. Looked up from germline, CDR1 is SGHVS and CDR2 is FNYEAQ. The CDR3 is made up of 13 amino acids. The CDR3 loop reads CASSQTESYEQYF. The CDR3 DNA reads as TGTGCCAGCTCACAGACAGAGTCCTACGAGCAGTACTTC.

The chain has TRBV7-9 and TRBJ2-7, with D tentatively TRBD1 (6 bases). CDR3 length: 16 amino acids. Germline CDR1 reads SEHNR; CDR2 reads FQNEAQ (reference sequence). V gave up 3 bases and J gave up 2 bases, with 17 bases separating them. The CDR3 DNA reads TGTGCCAGCAGCTTTGGACCGCAGGACAGCGCCTACGAGCAGTACTTC. It encodes CASSFGPQDSAYEQYF.

In its sample, this clonotype was seen a few times. The chain couples TRBV29-1 to TRBJ2-5, with no clear D. The CDR3 is made up of 14 amino acids. V was cut by 5 bases and J by 4 bases, with 17 bases left in between. The germline V gene encodes CDR1 SQVTM and CDR2 ANQGSEA. DNA of the CDR3: TGCAGCGTTCGCCGGCCGCACTTTGGAGAGACCCAGTACTTC. It encodes CSVRRPHFGETQYF. The full variable domain, in which reference TRBV29-1 and TRBJ2-5 provide the parts outside the CDR3, is SAVISQKPSRDICQRGTSLTIQCQVDSQVTMMFWYRQQPGQSLTLIATANQGSEATYESGFVIDKFPISRPNLTFSTLTVSNMSPEDSSIYLCSVRRPHFGETQYFGPGTRLLVL.

J is TRBJ1-6 and V is TRBV6-2 or TRBV6-3; 8 bases map to TRBD1. J was trimmed by 15 bases and V by 2 bases; bases with no gene match: 6. The length of the CDR3 is 13 residues. Per germline, CDR1 MNHEY and CDR2 SVGEGT. CDR3 sequence: CASSYPSDRDLHF. The CDR3 DNA follows: TGTGCCAGCAGTTACCCCTCGGACAGGGACCTCCACTTT.

In its sample, this clonotype was seen a few times. The chain recombines TRBV7-8 with TRBJ2-7; D not certain. Germline V lookup: CDR1 SGHVS, CDR2 FQNEAQ. The CDR3 is 10 residues long. Trimming pared 8 bases from V and 6 bases from J, leaving 8 bases between. The CDR3 loop is CASYALEQYF. In nucleotides, the CDR3 is TGTGCCAGCTACGCCCTCGAGCAGTACTTC. The entire variable domain, with the rest obtained from reference TRBV7-8 and TRBJ2-7, is as follows: GAGVSQSPRYKVAKRGQDVALRCDPISGHVSLFWYQQALGQGPEFLTYFQNEAQLDKSGLPSDRFFAERPEGSVSTLKIQRTQQEDSAVYLCASYALEQYFGPGTRLTVT.

The table lists this clonotype with a few counts. The chain has TRBV28 and TRBJ2-3; 7 bases line up with TRBD2. This CDR3 has 16 amino acids. The germline CDR1 and CDR2 sequences are MDHEN and SYDVKM. The trim removed 2 bases at V and 0 bases at J, leaving 5 bases unmatched. The CDR3 protein is CASSLRAGSSTDTQYF. In DNA, the CDR3 is TGTGCCAGCAGTTTAAGAGCGGGATCTAGCACAGATACGCAGTATTTT.